This T cell receptor (beta chain) stems from a study of control samples from healthy donors and cancer patients. Deletions cut 0 bases from V and 0 bases from J, with 7 bases between. This CDR3 contains 16 residues. Germline assignment: CDR1 SGDLS and CDR2 YYNGEE. This table comes from immunoSEQ multiplex PCR, and its TCRdb copy is limited to in-frame clones, with some not included. The sample has approximately 94,000 clones; about 86% are singletons. This clone was seen a single time. The sequence was collected from a woman aged 45-65 years in good health. Sequencing input: blood. This chain links TRBV9 with TRBJ2-6; D call uncertain. CDR3 in DNA: TGTGCCAGCAGCGTAGATGGTCACTCTGGGGCCAACGTCCTGACTTTC. Protein product: CASSVDGHSGANVLTF.